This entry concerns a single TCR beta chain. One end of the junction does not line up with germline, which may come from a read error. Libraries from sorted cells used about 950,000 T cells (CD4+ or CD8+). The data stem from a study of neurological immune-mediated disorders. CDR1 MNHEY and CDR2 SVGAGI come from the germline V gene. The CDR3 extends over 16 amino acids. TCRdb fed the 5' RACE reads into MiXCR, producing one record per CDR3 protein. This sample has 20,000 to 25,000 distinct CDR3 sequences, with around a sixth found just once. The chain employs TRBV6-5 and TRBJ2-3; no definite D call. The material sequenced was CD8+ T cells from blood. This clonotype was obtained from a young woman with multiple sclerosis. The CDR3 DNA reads TGTGCCAGCAGTTACTCTGGGATCGGAAGCACATATACGCAGTATTTT. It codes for CASSYSGIGSTYTQYF.